Sequencing of this T cell receptor (beta chain) was carried out in a study of blood T cells in healthy people across ages. The use of a sample-barcoded 5' primer and a J-beta primer mix characterized a second PCR of roughly 7 to 11 cycles. MiXCR, applied by TCRdb to the 5' RACE reads, yields one record per CDR3 protein. The sample contains about 1.5 million distinct CDR3 sequences, about 40% of which appear only once. The germline V and J ends were trimmed by 6 bases and 0 bases, with 17 bases remaining between them. Germline V gene data show CDR1 as DFQATT and CDR2 as SNEGSKA (reference sequence). The length of the CDR3 is 15 residues. There were at least 5.5 micrograms of total RNA extracted from every sample.

The gene calls are TRBV20-1 and TRBJ1-1; the D gene is possibly TRBD1 (6 bases). The clonotype originates from a woman aged 18-35 years in good health. The sequenced sample was blood. The CDR3 coding sequence is TGCAGTGCCGGGAGGGGGTCGCCACTGAACACTGAAGCTTTCTTT. Its protein product is CSAGRGSPLNTEAFF.